These 27 T cell receptor beta chains came from one sample sequenced in a study of lymphopenia after photon versus proton radiotherapy. Sequencing was performed with immunoSEQ multiplex PCR; in TCRdb, only in-frame clones are kept and a portion is missing. Of around 30,000 clones listed, roughly 89% are singletons. The sequencing used peripheral blood, collected from a patient treated with proton-based radiotherapy. Receptor source: a woman between 70 and 85 years old with pancreatic cancer. Some clones in this sample may be carry-over from other donors' samples.

The chain employs TRBV11-2 and TRBJ2-5; tentatively, D is TRBD1 (6 bases). Germline V gives CDR1 SGHAT, CDR2 FQNNGV. With 4 bases removed from V and 9 bases from J, the gap between germline ends came to 12 bases. The CDR3 has 12 residues. In nucleotides, the CDR3 is TGTGCCAGCAGCTCTCAGGGGCTCCCCCAGTACTTC. This encodes CASSSQGLPQYF.

The chain combines TRBV15 with TRBJ1-1; the D is unclear. This CDR3 is built from 13 residues. Germline loops: CDR1 LNHNV, CDR2 YYDKDF (reference sequence). The V end was cut by 9 bases, the J end by 1 base, with 12 bases between. The CDR3 sequence is CATHSGPNTEAFF. Here the CDR3 DNA reads TGTGCCACGCACTCCGGCCCGAACACTGAAGCTTTCTTT.

The rearrangement joins TRBV4-2 to TRBJ2-7; 12 bases are a match to TRBD2. This CDR3 is 17 amino acids long. From germline, CDR1 is LGHNA and CDR2 YNFKEQ. J lost 0 bases, V lost 0 bases, and 3 bases had no gene match. The DNA for the CDR3 is TGTGCCAGCAGCCAAGAACGACTAGCGGGAGCCTCCTACGAGCAGTACTTC. This translates into CASSQERLAGASYEQYF.

V is TRBV19 and J is TRBJ2-7; a weak D match, TRBD2 (5 bases). V lost 2 bases and J 6 bases, leaving 17 bases between the germline ends. Germline V gene sequence: CDR1 LNHDA, CDR2 SQIVND (reference sequence). The CDR3 runs 15 residues. CDR3 in amino acids: CASSIMTSGPSEQYF. The CDR3 DNA sequence: TGTGCCAGTAGTATAATGACCAGCGGCCCATCCGAGCAGTACTTC.

The chain links TRBV30 to TRBJ1-3; TRBD1 is a possible D gene (5 bases). Germline CDR1 is GTSNPN and CDR2 is SVGIG (reference sequence). This CDR3 comprises 15 residues. V gave up 0 bases and J gave up 0 bases, with 9 bases separating them. DNA of the CDR3: TGTGCCTGGAGTGTATGGGGGAGCTCTGGAAACACCATATATTTT. Its translation: CAWSVWGSSGNTIYF.

The rearrangement joins TRBV6-6 to TRBJ1-4, with D tentatively TRBD1 (5 bases). The CDR3 sequence is 14 residues long. The germline CDR1 and CDR2 sequences are MNHNY and SVGAGI (reference sequence). Trimming cost V 8 bases and J 5 bases, with 15 bases left between them. DNA of the CDR3: TGTGCCAGCGGTCTTGGGGCAGGAAATGAAAAACTGTTTTTT. This translates into CASGLGAGNEKLFF.

The chain recombines TRBV11-2 with TRBJ2-7; 10 bases align to TRBD1. V shed 0 bases and J 3 bases; nucleotides not matched to a gene: 2. Germline CDR1 is SGHAT and CDR2 is FQNNGV. This CDR3 has 15 amino acids. As DNA, the CDR3 is TGTGCCAGCAGCTTAGACCGGGACAGGGGCTACGAGCAGTACTTC. Translation gives CASSLDRDRGYEQYF.

The J gene is TRBJ2-5, the V gene TRBV9; tentative D call: TRBD1 (6 bases). The CDR3 totals 16 residues. Germline CDR1 reads SGDLS; CDR2 reads YYNGEE. V dropped 0 bases and J dropped 1 base, with 13 bases sitting between them. The CDR3 loop reads CASSVGTVPPQETQYF. The CDR3 DNA is TGTGCCAGCAGCGTAGGGACAGTTCCCCCCCAAGAGACCCAGTACTTC.

CDR3 coding DNA: TGTGCCAGTAGCCGGACAGGAGGAGGAAACACCATATATTTT. It encodes CASSRTGGGNTIYF. The rearrangement joins TRBV19 to TRBJ1-3; TRBD1 matches 7 bases. V shed 6 bases, J shed 4 bases, and the junction held 6 bases outside the gene matches. This CDR3 spans 14 amino acids. Germline V CDR1 and CDR2: LNHDA, SQIVND (reference sequence). Full variable domain (rest looked up from reference TRBV19 and TRBJ1-3): DGGITQSPKYLFRKEGQNVTLSCEQNLNHDAMYWYRQDPGQGLRLIYYSQIVNDFQKGDIAEGYSVSREKKESFPLTVTSAQKNPTAFYLCASSRTGGGNTIYFGEGSWLTVV.

V usage is TRBV27 and J usage is TRBJ1-5; no definite D call. Deletions cut 2 bases from V and 3 bases from J, with 14 bases between. The CDR3 contains 16 residues. From germline, CDR1 is MNHEY and CDR2 SMNVEV (reference sequence). CDR3 in amino acids: CASSLVSAQANQPQHF. CDR3 DNA: TGTGCCAGCAGTTTAGTCAGTGCGCAAGCCAATCAGCCCCAGCATTTT.

CDR3 nucleotide sequence: TGTGCCAGCAGTCTCCCGGGACAGGAGCTTTCCCCTCAAGGAGTCTATGGCTACACCTTC. As protein: CASSLPGQELSPQGVYGYTF. The V gene is TRBV27, the J gene TRBJ1-2; 8 nucleotides line up with TRBD1. Germline V lookup: CDR1 MNHEY, CDR2 SMNVEV (reference sequence). V trimming: 5 bases; J trimming: 4 bases; junction bases outside the gene matches: 24. The CDR3 has 20 amino acids.

This chain joins TRBV19 and TRBJ2-1, with a tentative D call TRBD2 (6 bases). The CDR3 runs to 17 residues. Trimming cost V 1 base and J 5 bases, with 18 bases left between them. Germline CDR1 LNHDA, CDR2 SQIVND (reference sequence). The CDR3 region has the DNA TGTGCCAGTAGTATAGGCCCGGGGCTAGCGCCAAACAATGAGCAGTTCTTC. This codes for CASSIGPGLAPNNEQFF.

V and J are TRBV2 and TRBJ1-5, with TRBD1 matching over 11 bases. The CDR3 is made up of 18 amino acids. Germline V CDR1 and CDR2: SNHLY, FYNNEI. V was clipped by 7 bases and J by 0 bases; unmatched bases: 11. CDR3: CASTQRGTGGYSNQPQHF. Written as DNA, the CDR3 is TGTGCCAGCACTCAGCGGGGGACAGGGGGGTATAGCAATCAGCCCCAGCATTTT.

This sequence joins TRBV5-6 and TRBJ1-2, with a tentative D call TRBD1 (5 bases). CDR1 and CDR2 from the germline V gene are SGHDT and YYEEEE. This CDR3 comprises 15 residues. Trimming pared 0 bases from V and 4 bases from J, leaving 13 bases between. Here the CDR3 reads CASSLEGRVGYGYTF. In DNA, the CDR3 is TGTGCCAGCAGCTTGGAAGGCAGGGTCGGCTATGGCTACACCTTC.

The chain is built from TRBV27 and TRBJ2-5; TRBD1 matches 7 bases. With the DNA end fitting TRBJ2-7 better, the J assignment may be wrong. From germline, CDR1 is MNHEY and CDR2 SMNVEV (reference sequence). This CDR3 is 17 amino acids long. The CDR3: CASSTGEDRPGTYEQYF. In DNA form, the CDR3 reads TGTGCCAGCAGTACGGGCGAGGACAGGCCGGGGACCTACGAGCAGTACTTC.

The chain uses TRBV11-2 and TRBJ2-1, with 9 bases matching TRBD1. V lost 6 bases, J lost 1 base, and 7 bases stayed unmatched. Germline loops: CDR1 SGHAT, CDR2 FQNNGV. The CDR3 loop spans 16 amino acids. Here the CDR3 DNA reads TGTGCCAGCAGTCCAAAGACAGGGGGGTCCTACAATGAGCAGTTCTTC. Its translation: CASSPKTGGSYNEQFF.

In its sample, this clone was seen once. The chain combines TRBV11-3 with TRBJ2-5; D is perhaps TRBD1 (6 bases). From germline, CDR1 is SGHNT and CDR2 YENEEA. The CDR3 length is 15 residues. The V end was cut by 5 bases, the J end by 0 bases, with 13 bases between. The CDR3 coding sequence is TGTGCCAGCAGCCAGGGGTCGGGGTACCAAGAGACCCAGTACTTC. It is translated as CASSQGSGYQETQYF.

This chain joins TRBV27 and TRBJ2-1, with D maybe TRBD1 (5 bases). V was cut by 4 bases and J by 3 bases, with 16 bases left in between. The CDR3 spans 16 residues. Germline CDR1 reads MNHEY; CDR2 reads SMNVEV (reference sequence). CDR3 sequence reads: CASSSGRQRIYNEQFF. The DNA of the CDR3 is TGTGCCAGCAGTTCGGGCAGACAGAGGATCTACAATGAGCAGTTCTTC.

The chain employs TRBV7-2 and TRBJ2-3, with D hard to call. This CDR3 is built from 12 residues. V gave up 7 bases and J gave up 4 bases, with 9 bases separating them. Germline V gene lookup returns CDR1 SGHTA and CDR2 FQGNSA. In nucleotides, the CDR3 is TGTGCCAGCAAGCCTCGTGCAGATACGCAGTATTTT. It specifies CASKPRADTQYF.

The rearrangement joins TRBV19 to TRBJ1-1; maybe TRBD1 (6 bases). The CDR3 sequence is 14 residues long. The V gene's germline CDR1 is LNHDA and CDR2 SQIVND (reference sequence). This CDR3 is CATTWGGAETEAFF. The CDR3 nucleotides read TGTGCGACCACTTGGGGGGGCGCAGAAACTGAAGCTTTCTTT.

The chain carries TRBV19 and TRBJ1-1; D may be TRBD1 (5 bases). This CDR3 is 16 amino acids long. V lost 5 bases to trimming and J lost 4 bases, with 20 bases between them. Looked up from germline, CDR1 is LNHDA and CDR2 is SQIVND (reference sequence). The chain's CDR3 is CASSFSFGVGGTEAFF. DNA of the CDR3: TGTGCCAGTAGTTTCTCCTTCGGGGTGGGGGGCACTGAAGCTTTCTTT.

On this clone: Other DNA sequences in this sample translate to the same CDR3. This chain joins TRBV19 and TRBJ2-2; possibly TRBD1 or TRBD2 for D (6 bases each). Trimming removed 1 base at V and 6 bases at J, with 9 bases between. The CDR3 covers 14 residues. Per germline, CDR1 LNHDA and CDR2 SQIVND (reference sequence). CDR3: CASSIGGGPGELFF. The CDR3 bases are TGTGCCAGTAGTATAGGAGGGGGGCCCGGGGAGCTGTTTTTT.

This clone has only a few counts. The genes are TRBV7-9 and TRBJ1-2; a weak D match, TRBD1 (6 bases). This CDR3 region has 12 residues. V was clipped by 5 bases and J by 8 bases, with 12 bases between them. The germline gives CDR1 SEHNR, CDR2 FQNEAQ (reference sequence). The CDR3 nucleotides are TGTGCCAGCAGCCGAGAGGGGGGCGGCTACACCTTC. Translating gives CASSREGGGYTF.

This rearrangement joins TRBV19 to TRBJ2-3; the D is unclear. Trimming pared 1 base from V and 6 bases from J, leaving 11 bases between. In germline, CDR1 is LNHDA, CDR2 SQIVND (reference sequence). The CDR3 extends over 14 amino acids. This CDR3 reads CASSIGGTGDTQYF. The CDR3 DNA is TGTGCCAGTAGTATAGGAGGCACCGGGGATACGCAGTATTTT. Using reference TRBV19 and TRBJ2-3 for the parts outside the CDR3, the full variable domain is DGGITQSPKYLFRKEGQNVTLSCEQNLNHDAMYWYRQDPGQGLRLIYYSQIVNDFQKGDIAEGYSVSREKKESFPLTVTSAQKNPTAFYLCASSIGGTGDTQYFGPGTRLTVL.

This rearrangement joins TRBV30 to TRBJ1-2; perhaps TRBD1 as D (5 bases). Trimming pared 2 bases from V and 8 bases from J, leaving 12 bases between. The CDR3 consists of 12 residues. The germline V gene has CDR1 GTSNPN and CDR2 SVGIG (reference sequence). The CDR3 DNA sequence: TGTGCCTGGAGTTTCCAGGGATTCGGCTACACCTTC. Its translation: CAWSFQGFGYTF.

This rearrangement joins TRBV10-3 to TRBJ2-1; 7 bases map to TRBD1. The CDR3 consists of 14 residues. The germline V gene encodes CDR1 ENHRY and CDR2 SYGVKD. Losses at the gene ends were 7 bases for V and 3 bases for J; bases not matched to a gene: 6. The CDR3: CAITSGTDYNEQFF. As DNA, the CDR3 is TGTGCCATCACCTCCGGGACAGACTACAATGAGCAGTTCTTC.

The J gene is TRBJ2-3, the V gene TRBV27; 9 bases align to TRBD2. CDR1 and CDR2 from the germline V gene are MNHEY and SMNVEV (reference sequence). The CDR3 extends over 17 amino acids. Germline trimming cut 1 base from V and 1 base from J; bases unmatched to any gene: 6. For the CDR3, the DNA is TGTGCCAGCAGTTTATTAATGACTAGCGGAGGCACAGATACGCAGTATTTT. Translation: CASSLLMTSGGTDTQYF.